This entry lists 21 T cell receptor beta chains sequenced from one sample in a study of T cell responses to AZD1222 COVID-19 vaccine. Clones were sequenced by immunoSEQ multiplex PCR, and TCRdb holds only the in-frame ones, with some missing. The profile shows some 130,000 clones, approximately 84% of them singletons. This specimen consisted of peripheral blood, obtained on day 0 of AZD1222 vaccination. The source of these receptors is an adult in good health.

This chain connects TRBV19 to TRBJ1-4, with D possibly being TRBD1 (5 bases). Trimming took off 6 bases at V and 2 bases at J, with 13 bases between the two ends. The CDR3 length is 15 residues. CDR1 LNHDA and CDR2 SQIVND come from the germline V gene (reference sequence). CDR3 loop: CASRQPRGTNEKLFF. The CDR3 DNA follows: TGTGCCAGTAGGCAGCCGAGGGGCACTAATGAAAAACTGTTTTTT.

This chain links TRBV4-1 with TRBJ2-3, with D perhaps matching TRBD1 (6 bases). The CDR3 spans 15 residues. Germline values: CDR1 MGHRA, CDR2 YSYEKL. V dropped 1 base and J dropped 4 bases, with 12 bases sitting between them. DNA for the CDR3: TGCGCCAGCAGCCAAGGGGGGCAAAGGGCAGATACGCAGTATTTT. It translates to CASSQGGQRADTQYF.

The chain employs TRBV2 and TRBJ1-5, with D possibly being TRBD1 (5 bases). Germline assignment: CDR1 SNHLY and CDR2 FYNNEI. Trimming took off 4 bases at V and 5 bases at J, with 12 bases between the two ends. The CDR3 length is 14 residues. In DNA form, the CDR3 reads TGTGCCAGCAGTGTTTTCAGGGACGATCAGCCCCAGCATTTT. This gives the protein CASSVFRDDQPQHF.

V is TRBV7-2 and J is TRBJ1-2; 8 nucleotides agree with TRBD1. This CDR3 comprises 15 residues. Germline CDR1 is SGHTA and CDR2 is FQGNSA. V was clipped by 1 base and J by 3 bases; unmatched bases: 4. The CDR3 here is CASSLGGTGDYGYTF. Here the CDR3 DNA reads TGTGCCAGCAGCTTAGGCGGGACAGGTGACTATGGCTACACCTTC.

V usage is TRBV28 and J usage is TRBJ2-3; TRBD2 might be the D (6 bases). The CDR3 has 14 amino acids. Trimming pared 2 bases from V and 5 bases from J, leaving 11 bases between. Germline CDR1 is MDHEN and CDR2 is SYDVKM. In DNA form, the CDR3 reads TGTGCCAGCAGTTTAGCTAGCGCCAAAGATACGCAGTATTTT. Its protein is CASSLASAKDTQYF.

The genes are TRBV3-1 (or the pseudogene TRBV3-2) and TRBJ2-5, with 10 bases aligning to TRBD1. The V and J ends lost 5 bases and 1 base, in that order; junction bases with no gene match: 16. The CDR3 totals 19 residues. Germline V CDR1 and CDR2: LGHDT, YNNKEL (reference sequence). CDR3 sequence reads: CASSRRQGALRASQETQYF. The CDR3 nucleotides are TGTGCCAGCAGCAGAAGACAGGGGGCTCTCCGAGCTTCCCAAGAGACCCAGTACTTC.

The chain is built from TRBV6-2 or TRBV6-3 and TRBJ2-7; 7 nucleotides line up with TRBD1. V shed 2 bases, J shed 2 bases, and the junction held 6 bases outside the gene matches. This CDR3 contains 15 residues. The germline V gene has CDR1 MNHEY and CDR2 SVGEGT. CDR3 sequence: CASSYGNRGPYEQYF. Here the CDR3 DNA reads TGTGCCAGCAGTTACGGCAACAGGGGCCCCTACGAGCAGTACTTC.

The CDR3 loop is CASTVGRQGVEKLFF. For the CDR3, the DNA is TGTGCCAGCACCGTCGGGAGACAGGGGGTTGAAAAACTGTTTTTT. This chain links TRBV2 with TRBJ1-4; 9 bases are a match to TRBD1. The CDR3 length is 15 residues. The trim removed 7 bases at V and 7 bases at J, leaving 10 bases unmatched. From germline, CDR1 is SNHLY and CDR2 FYNNEI. The full variable domain, completed using reference TRBV2 and TRBJ1-4, is EPEVTQTPSHQVTQMGQEVILRCVPISNHLYFYWYRQILGQKVEFLVSFYNNEISEKSEIFDDQFSVERPDGSNFTLKIRSTKLEDSAMYFCASTVGRQGVEKLFFGSGTQLSVL.

The genes are TRBV18 and TRBJ1-2; maybe TRBD1 (6 bases). This CDR3 spans 16 amino acids. The germline V gene encodes CDR1 KGHSH and CDR2 LQKENI. Trimming left V 3 bases short and J 6 bases short, with 20 bases between. CDR3 residues: CASSPEPGADLNGYTF. The DNA of the CDR3 is TGTGCCAGCTCACCGGAGCCAGGGGCGGACTTGAATGGCTACACCTTC.

This chain connects TRBV4-3 to TRBJ2-3; the D is unclear. The germline V gene has CDR1 LGHNA and CDR2 YSLEER. CDR3 size: 16 residues. The V end lost 0 bases, the J end lost 0 bases, and 10 bases lay between the germline ends. The CDR3 DNA reads TGCGCCAGCAGCCAAGATCGGTGGGTAAGCACAGATACGCAGTATTTT. As protein: CASSQDRWVSTDTQYF.

This clone appeared a single time. The chain combines TRBV14 with TRBJ2-7; D unclear. The V gene's germline CDR1 is SGHDN and CDR2 FVKESK. The CDR3 covers 12 residues. V lost 0 bases and J 5 bases, leaving 5 bases between the germline ends. CDR3 sequence: CASSQDWDEQYF. CDR3 sequence (DNA): TGTGCCAGCAGCCAAGATTGGGACGAGCAGTACTTC. The full variable domain, with the rest looked up from reference TRBV14 and TRBJ2-7, is EAGVTQFPSHSVIEKGQTVTLRCDPISGHDNLYWYRRVMGKEIKFLLHFVKESKQDESGMPNNRFLAERTGGTYSTLKVQPAELEDSGVYFCASSQDWDEQYFGPGTRLTVT.

The J gene is TRBJ2-7, the V gene TRBV29-1, with TRBD2 matching 7 bases. The CDR3 length is 13 residues. CDR1 is SQVTM and CDR2 is ANQGSEA in the germline V gene. V was pared by 6 bases and J by 0 bases, with 5 bases of the junction left unmatched. The CDR3 sequence: CSVTGGSSYEQYF. The CDR3 region has the DNA TGCAGCGTCACGGGGGGTAGCTCCTACGAGCAGTACTTC.

The chain has TRBV28 and TRBJ1-3; D is ambiguous. CDR1 MDHEN and CDR2 SYDVKM come from the germline V gene. V dropped 10 bases and J dropped 2 bases, with 30 bases sitting between them. There are 19 residues in the CDR3. The CDR3 coding sequence is TGTGCCACCATCCCTGAGAGACGCTATTGGAGTGGGACTGGAAACACCATATATTTT. Encoded protein: CATIPERRYWSGTGNTIYF.

Turning to this clone: The germline gene is not matched at one end of the junction; a read error may be the cause. This sequence joins TRBV14 and TRBJ1-5, with D possibly TRBD1 on 5 matching bases. Germline CDR1 and CDR2: SGHDN and FVKESK. There are 9 residues in the CDR3. CDR3 sequence reads: CASSGQGPF. CDR3 in DNA: TGTGCCAGCAGCGGGCAGGGCCCTTTT. Looking up the rest from reference TRBV14 and TRBJ1-5 gives the full variable domain: EAGVTQFPSHSVIEKGQTVTLRCDPISGHDNLYWYRRVMGKEIKFLLHFVKESKQDESGMPNNRFLAERTGGTYSTLKVQPAELEDSGVYFCASSGQGPFGDGTRLSIL.

V gene TRBV6-4 combines with J gene TRBJ2-5; unclear D gene. CDR3 length equals 13 residues. The germline V gene has CDR1 MRHNA and CDR2 SNTAGT. V shed 4 bases and J shed 0 bases, with 6 bases lying between them. The CDR3 coding sequence is TGTGCCAGCAGTGTAAGGGACCAAGAGACCCAGTACTTC. It is translated as CASSVRDQETQYF.

In the case of this clone: The same CDR3 can be traced to other DNA sequences in this sample. The chain recombines TRBV12-3 or TRBV12-4 with TRBJ1-2; TRBD1 is a possible D gene (5 bases). The germline V and J ends were trimmed by 3 bases and 7 bases, with 6 bases remaining between them. This CDR3 contains 11 residues. CDR3 sequence reads: CASSLGGGYTF. The CDR3 DNA sequence: TGTGCCAGCAGTTTGGGGGGTGGCTACACCTTC.

The J gene is TRBJ2-1, the V gene TRBV5-4, with D hard to call. Deletions cut 0 bases from V and 4 bases from J, with 5 bases between. Germline V gene lookup returns CDR1 SGHNT and CDR2 YYREEE (reference sequence). The CDR3 covers 13 residues. The chain's CDR3 is CASSLAQYNEQFF. The DNA of the CDR3 is TGTGCCAGCAGCTTGGCACAGTACAATGAGCAGTTCTTC.

The rearrangement links TRBV29-1 to TRBJ1-1; a possible D gene is TRBD1 (5 bases). Trimming removed 4 bases from V and 5 bases from J, with 20 bases in between. Germline values: CDR1 SQVTM, CDR2 ANQGSEA. CDR3 length: 15 amino acids. CDR3: CSVAMVGGGSTEAFF. In DNA, the CDR3 is TGCAGCGTTGCCATGGTGGGTGGGGGGAGTACTGAAGCTTTCTTT. The full variable domain, its missing parts supplied by reference TRBV29-1 and TRBJ1-1, is SAVISQKPSRDICQRGTSLTIQCQVDSQVTMMFWYRQQPGQSLTLIATANQGSEATYESGFVIDKFPISRPNLTFSTLTVSNMSPEDSSIYLCSVAMVGGGSTEAFFGQGTRLTVV.

This clone was seen only a few times. The gene calls are TRBV4-3 and TRBJ1-6; the D is unclear. V lost 2 bases to trimming and J lost 14 bases, with 16 bases between them. Germline CDR1 LGHNA, CDR2 YSLEER. This CDR3 contains 14 residues. CDR3 loop: CASSQSYPNLALHF. CDR3 coding DNA: TGCGCCAGCAGCCAATCTTACCCAAACCTGGCCCTCCACTTT.

The chain links TRBV11-1 to TRBJ2-3; TRBD1 matches at 8 bases. The V gene's germline CDR1 is SGHAT and CDR2 FQDESV (reference sequence). CDR3 size: 16 residues. V was pared by 1 base and J by 3 bases, with 6 bases of the junction left unmatched. The CDR3 bases are TGTGCCAGCAGCTTAGGTTGGACAGGGAGAACAGATACGCAGTATTTT. It is translated as CASSLGWTGRTDTQYF.

The rearrangement uses TRBV6-6 and TRBJ1-5; 8 bases match TRBD1. V was pared by 2 bases and J by 6 bases, with 6 bases of the junction left unmatched. Germline values: CDR1 MNHNY, CDR2 SVGAGI (reference sequence). The CDR3 contains 15 residues. As DNA, the CDR3 is TGTGCCAGCAGTTACCAGGGGGCAGGGGCTCAGCCCCAGCATTTT. Translated, it gives CASSYQGAGAQPQHF.